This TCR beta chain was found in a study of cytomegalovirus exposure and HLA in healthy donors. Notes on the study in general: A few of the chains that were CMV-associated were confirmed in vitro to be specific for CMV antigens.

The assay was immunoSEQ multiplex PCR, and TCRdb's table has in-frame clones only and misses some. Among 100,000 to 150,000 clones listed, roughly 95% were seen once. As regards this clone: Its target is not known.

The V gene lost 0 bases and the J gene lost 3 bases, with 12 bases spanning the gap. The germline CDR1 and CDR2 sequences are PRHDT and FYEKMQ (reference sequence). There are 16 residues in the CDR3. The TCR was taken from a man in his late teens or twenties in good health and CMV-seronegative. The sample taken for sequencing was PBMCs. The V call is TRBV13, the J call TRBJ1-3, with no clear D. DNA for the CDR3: TGTGCCAGCAGCTTAGGGTACCGGGTTGGTGGAAACACCATATATTTT. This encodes CASSLGYRVGGNTIYF.